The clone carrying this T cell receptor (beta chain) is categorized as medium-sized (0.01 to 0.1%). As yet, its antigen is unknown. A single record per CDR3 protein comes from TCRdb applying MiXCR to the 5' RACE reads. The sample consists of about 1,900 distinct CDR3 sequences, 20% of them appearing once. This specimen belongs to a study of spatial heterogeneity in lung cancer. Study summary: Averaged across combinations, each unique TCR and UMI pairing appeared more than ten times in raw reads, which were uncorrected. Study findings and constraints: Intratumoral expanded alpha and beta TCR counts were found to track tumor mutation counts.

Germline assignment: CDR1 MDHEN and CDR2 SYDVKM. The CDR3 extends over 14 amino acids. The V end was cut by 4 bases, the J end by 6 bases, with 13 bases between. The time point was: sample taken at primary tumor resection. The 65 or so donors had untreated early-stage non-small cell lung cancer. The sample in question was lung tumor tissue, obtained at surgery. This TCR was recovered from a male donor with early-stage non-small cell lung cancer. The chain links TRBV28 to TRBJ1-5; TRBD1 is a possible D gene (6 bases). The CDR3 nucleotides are TGTGCCAGCAGTTCGGGGGCGCGCGGTCAGCCCCAGCATTTT. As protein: CASSSGARGQPQHF.